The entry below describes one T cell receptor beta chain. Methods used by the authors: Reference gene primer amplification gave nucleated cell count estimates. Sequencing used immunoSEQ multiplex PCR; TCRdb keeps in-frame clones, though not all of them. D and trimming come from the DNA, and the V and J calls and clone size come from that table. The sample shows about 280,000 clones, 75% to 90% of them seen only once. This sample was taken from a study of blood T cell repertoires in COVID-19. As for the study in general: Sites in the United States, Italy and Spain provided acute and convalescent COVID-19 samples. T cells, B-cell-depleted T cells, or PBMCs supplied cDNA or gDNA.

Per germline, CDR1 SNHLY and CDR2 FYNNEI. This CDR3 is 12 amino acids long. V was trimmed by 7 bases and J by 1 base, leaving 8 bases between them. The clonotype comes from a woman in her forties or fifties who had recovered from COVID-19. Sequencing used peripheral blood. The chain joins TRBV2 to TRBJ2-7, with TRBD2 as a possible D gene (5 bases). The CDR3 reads CASTGYSYEQYF. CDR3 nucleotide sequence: TGTGCCAGCACGGGGTATTCCTACGAGCAGTACTTC.